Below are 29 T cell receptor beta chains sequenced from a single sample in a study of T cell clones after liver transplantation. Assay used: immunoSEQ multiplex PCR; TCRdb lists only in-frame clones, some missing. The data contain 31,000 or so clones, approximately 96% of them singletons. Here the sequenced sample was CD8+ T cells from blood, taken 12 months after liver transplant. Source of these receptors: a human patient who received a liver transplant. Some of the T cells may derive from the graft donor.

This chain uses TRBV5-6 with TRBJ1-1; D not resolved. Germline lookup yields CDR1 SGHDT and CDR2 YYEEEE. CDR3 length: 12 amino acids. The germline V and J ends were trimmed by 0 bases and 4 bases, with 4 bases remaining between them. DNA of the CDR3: TGTGCCAGCAGCTTGGGTAGCACTGAAGCTTTCTTT. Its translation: CASSLGSTEAFF.

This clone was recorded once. As DNA, the CDR3 is TGTGCCAGCAGTGGGTGGGACAGGGCCTTCTACGAGCAGTACTTC. Amino acids: CASSGWDRAFYEQYF. V and J are TRBV2 and TRBJ2-7, with 9 bases aligning to TRBD1. The germline V gene encodes CDR1 SNHLY and CDR2 FYNNEI. CDR3 size: 15 residues. J was trimmed by 3 bases and V by 4 bases; bases with no gene match: 7.

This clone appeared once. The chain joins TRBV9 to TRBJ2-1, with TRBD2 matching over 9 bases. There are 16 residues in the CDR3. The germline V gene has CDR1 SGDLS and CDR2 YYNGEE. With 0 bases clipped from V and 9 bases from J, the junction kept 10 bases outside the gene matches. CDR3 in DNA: TGTGCCAGCAGCGTAGTACCCAGCGGGAGGCTCGGTGAGCAGTTCTTC. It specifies CASSVVPSGRLGEQFF. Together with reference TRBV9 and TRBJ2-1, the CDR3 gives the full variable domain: DSGVTQTPKHLITATGQRVTLRCSPRSGDLSVYWYQQSLDQGLQFLIQYYNGEERAKGNILERFSAQQFPDLHSELNLSSLELGDSALYFCASSVVPSGRLGEQFFGPGTRLTVL.

This CDR3 is CASSLPSGTNAEQYF. In DNA, the CDR3 is TGTGCCAGCAGCCTACCCAGCGGGACGAACGCCGAGCAGTACTTC. The chain combines TRBV7-2 with TRBJ2-7, with 7 positions matching TRBD2. V trimming: 5 bases; J trimming: 6 bases; junction bases outside the gene matches: 13. From germline, CDR1 is SGHTA and CDR2 FQGNSA. CDR3 length: 15 residues.

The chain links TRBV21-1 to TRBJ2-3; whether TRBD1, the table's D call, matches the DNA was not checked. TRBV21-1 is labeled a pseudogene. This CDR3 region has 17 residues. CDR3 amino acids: CASSNGTLGADTDTQYF. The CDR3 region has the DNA TGTGCCAGCAGCAATGGTACGTTAGGGGCAGACACAGATACGCAGTATTTT.

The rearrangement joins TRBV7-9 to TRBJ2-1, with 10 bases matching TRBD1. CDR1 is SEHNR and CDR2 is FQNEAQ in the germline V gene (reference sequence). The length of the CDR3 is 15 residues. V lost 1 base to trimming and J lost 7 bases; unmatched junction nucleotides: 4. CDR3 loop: CASSLGGTGVNEQFF. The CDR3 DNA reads TGTGCCAGCAGCTTAGGTGGGACAGGGGTGAATGAGCAGTTCTTC.

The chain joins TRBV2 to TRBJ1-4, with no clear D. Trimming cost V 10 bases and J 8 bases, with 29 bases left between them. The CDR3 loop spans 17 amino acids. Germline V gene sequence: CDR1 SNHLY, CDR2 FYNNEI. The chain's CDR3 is CATKEAPGPSRWEKLFF. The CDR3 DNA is TGTGCCACAAAGGAAGCTCCTGGGCCCTCCCGTTGGGAAAAACTGTTTTTT.

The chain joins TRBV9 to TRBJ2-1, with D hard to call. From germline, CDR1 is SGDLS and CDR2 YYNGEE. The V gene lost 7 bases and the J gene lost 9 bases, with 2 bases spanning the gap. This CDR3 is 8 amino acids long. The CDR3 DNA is TGTGCCAGCTCTGAGCAGTTCTTC. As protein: CASSEQFF.

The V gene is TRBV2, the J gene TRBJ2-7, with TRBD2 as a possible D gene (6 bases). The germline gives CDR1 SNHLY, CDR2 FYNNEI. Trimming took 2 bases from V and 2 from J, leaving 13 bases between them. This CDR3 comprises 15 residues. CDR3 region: CASSERLAPTYEQYF. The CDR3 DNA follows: TGTGCCAGCAGTGAAAGGCTAGCGCCTACCTACGAGCAGTACTTC.

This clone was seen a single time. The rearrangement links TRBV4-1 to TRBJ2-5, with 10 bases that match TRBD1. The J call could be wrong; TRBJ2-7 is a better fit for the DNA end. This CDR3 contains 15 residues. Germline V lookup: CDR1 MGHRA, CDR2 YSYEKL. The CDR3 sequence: CASSRTGQGDHEQYF. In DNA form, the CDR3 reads TGCGCCAGCAGCCGCACCGGACAGGGGGACCACGAGCAGTACTTC.

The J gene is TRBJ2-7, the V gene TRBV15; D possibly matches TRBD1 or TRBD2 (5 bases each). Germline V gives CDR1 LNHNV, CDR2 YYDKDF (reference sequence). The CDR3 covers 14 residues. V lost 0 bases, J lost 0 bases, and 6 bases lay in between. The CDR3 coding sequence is TGTGCCACCAGCAGAGATGGGGGCTCCTACGAGCAGTACTTC. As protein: CATSRDGGSYEQYF.

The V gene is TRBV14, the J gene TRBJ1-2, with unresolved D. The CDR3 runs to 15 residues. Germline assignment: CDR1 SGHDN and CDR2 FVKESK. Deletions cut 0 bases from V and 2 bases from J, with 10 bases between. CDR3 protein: CASSQEGPTNYGYTF. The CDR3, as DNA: TGTGCCAGCAGCCAAGAGGGTCCAACCAACTATGGCTACACCTTC.

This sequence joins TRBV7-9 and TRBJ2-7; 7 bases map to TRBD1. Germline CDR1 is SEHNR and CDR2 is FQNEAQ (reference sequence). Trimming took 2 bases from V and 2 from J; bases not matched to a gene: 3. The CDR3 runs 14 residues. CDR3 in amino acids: CASSLRQGAYEQYF. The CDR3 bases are TGTGCCAGCAGCTTACGGCAGGGGGCCTACGAGCAGTACTTC.

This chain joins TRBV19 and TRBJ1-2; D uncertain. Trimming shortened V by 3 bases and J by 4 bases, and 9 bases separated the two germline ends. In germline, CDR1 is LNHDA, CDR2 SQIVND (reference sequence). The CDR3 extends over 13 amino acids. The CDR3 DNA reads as TGTGCCAGTAGTATTGAGGGTTCCTATGGCTACACCTTC. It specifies CASSIEGSYGYTF.

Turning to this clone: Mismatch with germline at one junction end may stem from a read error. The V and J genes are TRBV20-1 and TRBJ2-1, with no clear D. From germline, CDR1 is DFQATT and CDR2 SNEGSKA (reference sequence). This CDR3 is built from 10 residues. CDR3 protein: CSASLGFQVF. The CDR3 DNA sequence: TGCAGTGCCAGCTTAGGGTTTCAGGTCTTC.

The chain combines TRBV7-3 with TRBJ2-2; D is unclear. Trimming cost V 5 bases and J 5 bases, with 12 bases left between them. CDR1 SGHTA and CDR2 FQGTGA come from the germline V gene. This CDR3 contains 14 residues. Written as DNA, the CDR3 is TGTGCCAGCAGCCCCGTGGGCGGAACCGGGGAGCTGTTTTTT. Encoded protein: CASSPVGGTGELFF.

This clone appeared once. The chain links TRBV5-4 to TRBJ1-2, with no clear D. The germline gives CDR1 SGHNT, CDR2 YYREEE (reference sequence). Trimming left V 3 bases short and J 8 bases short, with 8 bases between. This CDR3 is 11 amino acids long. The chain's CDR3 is CASSSTGGYTF. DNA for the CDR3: TGTGCCAGCAGCTCCACCGGGGGCTACACCTTC.

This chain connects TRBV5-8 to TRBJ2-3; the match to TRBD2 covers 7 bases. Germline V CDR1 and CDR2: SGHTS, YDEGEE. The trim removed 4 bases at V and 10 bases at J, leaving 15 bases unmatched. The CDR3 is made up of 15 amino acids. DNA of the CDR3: TGTGCCAGCAGCGGCCTTAACGGGAGGCTCCGTGCGCAGTATTTT. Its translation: CASSGLNGRLRAQYF.

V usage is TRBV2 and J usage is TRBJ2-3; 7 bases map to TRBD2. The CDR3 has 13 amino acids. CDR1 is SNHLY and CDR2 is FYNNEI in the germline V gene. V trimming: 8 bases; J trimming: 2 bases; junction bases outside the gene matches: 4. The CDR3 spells CASLAANTDTQYF. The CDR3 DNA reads TGTGCCAGCCTAGCGGCCAACACAGATACGCAGTATTTT.

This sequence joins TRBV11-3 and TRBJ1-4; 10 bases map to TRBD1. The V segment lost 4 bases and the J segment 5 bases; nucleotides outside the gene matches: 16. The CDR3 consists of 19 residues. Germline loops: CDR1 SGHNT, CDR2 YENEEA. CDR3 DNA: TGTGCCAGCAGCTACACTACCGGGACAGGGGTGTTCTCGAATGAAAAACTGTTTTTT. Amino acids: CASSYTTGTGVFSNEKLFF.

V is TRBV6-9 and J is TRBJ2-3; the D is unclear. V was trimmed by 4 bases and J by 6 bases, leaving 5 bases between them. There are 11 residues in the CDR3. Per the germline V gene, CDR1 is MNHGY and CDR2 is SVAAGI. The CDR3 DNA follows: TGTGCCAGCAGTTTCGGGGATACGCAGTATTTT. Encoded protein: CASSFGDTQYF.

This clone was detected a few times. CDR3 sequence: CASSLGQGTQPQHF. CDR3 sequence (DNA): TGTGCCAGCAGCTTGGGACAGGGGACTCAGCCCCAGCATTTT. The rearrangement joins TRBV13 to TRBJ1-5, with TRBD1 matching 10 bases. The CDR3 has 14 amino acids. Trimming took 3 bases from V and 6 from J; bases not matched to a gene: 2. Germline V gene sequence: CDR1 PRHDT, CDR2 FYEKMQ (reference sequence).

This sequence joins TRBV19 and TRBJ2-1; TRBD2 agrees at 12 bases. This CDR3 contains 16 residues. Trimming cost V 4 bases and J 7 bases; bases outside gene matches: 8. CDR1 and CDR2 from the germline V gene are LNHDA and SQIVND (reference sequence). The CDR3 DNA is TGTGCCAGTAGTACTTTGACTAGCGGGGGAGGGAATGAGCAGTTCTTC. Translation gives CASSTLTSGGGNEQFF.

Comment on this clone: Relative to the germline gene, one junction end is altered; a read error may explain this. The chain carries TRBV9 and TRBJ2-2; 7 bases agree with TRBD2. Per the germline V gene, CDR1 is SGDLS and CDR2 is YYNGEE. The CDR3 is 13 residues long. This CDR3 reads CASSPSGAGELFF. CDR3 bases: TGTGCCAGCAGTCCTAGCGGCGCCGGAGAGCTGTTTTTT.

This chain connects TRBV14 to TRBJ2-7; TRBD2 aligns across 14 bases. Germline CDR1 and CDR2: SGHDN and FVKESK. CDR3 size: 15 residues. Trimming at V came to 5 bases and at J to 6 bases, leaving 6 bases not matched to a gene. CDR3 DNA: TGTGCCAGCAGCGTTGGGACTAGCGGGAGAGGCGAGCAGTACTTC. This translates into CASSVGTSGRGEQYF.

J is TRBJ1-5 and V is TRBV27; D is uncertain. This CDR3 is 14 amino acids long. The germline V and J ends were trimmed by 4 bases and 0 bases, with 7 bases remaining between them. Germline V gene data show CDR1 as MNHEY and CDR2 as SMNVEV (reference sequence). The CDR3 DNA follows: TGTGCCAGCAGTTCGCGGTTTAGCAATCAGCCCCAGCATTTT. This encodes CASSSRFSNQPQHF.

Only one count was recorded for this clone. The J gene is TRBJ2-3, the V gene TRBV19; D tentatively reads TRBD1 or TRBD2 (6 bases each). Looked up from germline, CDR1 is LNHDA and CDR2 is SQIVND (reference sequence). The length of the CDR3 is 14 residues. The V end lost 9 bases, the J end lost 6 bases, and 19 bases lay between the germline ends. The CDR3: CASERGWDSDTQYF. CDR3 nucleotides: TGTGCCAGCGAAAGGGGGTGGGACTCGGATACGCAGTATTTT.

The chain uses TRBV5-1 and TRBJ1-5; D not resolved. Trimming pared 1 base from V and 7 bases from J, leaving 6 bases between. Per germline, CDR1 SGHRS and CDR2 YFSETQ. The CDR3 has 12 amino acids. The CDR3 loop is CASSLPRQPQHF. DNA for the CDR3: TGCGCCAGCAGCTTGCCGCGGCAGCCCCAGCATTTT. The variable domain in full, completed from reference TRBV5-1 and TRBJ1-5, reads KAGVTQTPRYLIKTRGQQVTLSCSPISGHRSVSWYQQTPGQGLQFLFEYFSETQRNKGNFPGRFSGRQFSNSRSEMNVSTLELGDSALYLCASSLPRQPQHFGDGTRLSIL.

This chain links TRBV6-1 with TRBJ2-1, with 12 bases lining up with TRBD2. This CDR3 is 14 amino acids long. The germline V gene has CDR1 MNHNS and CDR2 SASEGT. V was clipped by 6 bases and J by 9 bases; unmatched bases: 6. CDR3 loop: CASSDLAGGREQFF. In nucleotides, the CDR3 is TGTGCCAGCAGCGATCTAGCGGGAGGGCGTGAGCAGTTCTTC.